This T cell receptor (beta chain) was sequenced for a study of T cells in narcolepsy. Background on the study: Donors had narcolepsy type 1 or type 2, or were healthy controls.

Comment on this clone: Its cognate antigen is unknown.

CDR1 and CDR2 from the germline V gene are LNHNV and YYDKDF (reference sequence). V was pared by 3 bases and J by 1 base, with 3 bases of the junction left unmatched. The CDR3 spans 16 residues. Assay: immunoSEQ multiplex PCR; the TCRdb copy retains only in-frame clones and omits some. The sample lists 30,000 to 40,000 clones, roughly 80% occurring once. Study conclusions and caveats: Comparing one patient's CSF and blood CD4+ clonotypes highlighted HCRT- and TRIB2-specific autoreactive clonotypes. In some patient and control memory CD4+ samples, autoreactive clones were absent.

This sequence was found in a human donor with narcolepsy. The specimen sequenced was CD45RA- memory CD4+ T cells from PBMCs. The chain joins TRBV15 to TRBJ2-1; 10 bases align to TRBD2. The CDR3 DNA reads as TGTGCCACCAGCAGTAATAGCGGGAGGTCCTACAATGAGCAGTTCTTC. Protein product: CATSSNSGRSYNEQFF.